Below are 2 T cell receptor beta chains sequenced from a single sample in a study of CD8+ T cells in alopecia areata. In each case, RNA was isolated and then reverse transcribed into cDNA as the sequencing template. TCRdb's table, derived via immunoSEQ multiplex PCR, lists solely in-frame clones and lacks some. The data contain about 180,000 clones, 50% to 60% of them singletons. This sample comprised CD4+ T cells sorted from blood, obtained at week 0. The receptor set was obtained from a human donor with alopecia areata.

The rearrangement links TRBV6-5 to TRBJ2-5, with 10 bases lining up with TRBD2. The CDR3 loop spans 14 amino acids. The V segment lost 8 bases and the J segment 7 bases; nucleotides outside the gene matches: 10. Germline V CDR1 and CDR2: MNHEY, SVGAGI. DNA of the CDR3: TGTGCCAGCCGGAGCGGGGGGGCGTCCGGGACCCAGTACTTC. This gives the protein CASRSGGASGTQYF.

As DNA, the CDR3 is TGTGCCAGCAGACCCCCGGGGGGAAAGAACACTGAAGCTTTCTTT. Translating it yields CASRPPGGKNTEAFF. The chain combines TRBV6-6 with TRBJ1-1, with D possibly TRBD1 on 5 matching bases. The CDR3 is 15 residues long. Trimming pared 6 bases from V and 1 base from J, leaving 15 bases between. Germline lookup yields CDR1 MNHNY and CDR2 SVGAGI (reference sequence).